Listed below are T cell receptor beta chains from one sample, sequenced in a study of cytomegalovirus exposure and HLA in healthy donors. The data were produced by immunoSEQ multiplex PCR, yet TCRdb's version contains in-frame clones alone and is incomplete. The sample holds 190,000 or so clones; approximately 83% are singletons and the top ten take around 0.1%. Input material: PBMCs. These TCRs come from a boy aged 2-15 years in good health and CMV-seronegative. CDR3s include the opening cysteine and the closing phenylalanine or tryptophan. D genes are given only for firm matches. Clone size is given for some rows only: seen once, a few or many times, or a class if the clone is expanded.

>TRBV7-3|TRBD2|TRBJ2-1|.
CASSHGTSTNEQFF
TGTGCCAGCAGCCACGGGACTAGCACCAATGAGCAGTTCTTC
>TRBV27|.|TRBJ2-6|.
CASRYSSGANVLTF
TGTGCCAGCAGGTACAGCTCTGGGGCCAACGTCCTGACTTTC
>TRBV7-2|.|TRBJ1-5|.
CASSTRGFRQPQHF
TGTGCCAGCAGCACCCGGGGATTCCGTCAGCCCCAGCATTTT
>TRBV7-7|TRBD2|TRBJ2-1|.
CASSPGTSGYNEQFF
TGTGCTAGCAGCCCGGGGACTAGCGGGTACAATGAGCAGTTCTTC
>TRBV5-1|.|TRBJ1-1|.
CASSLGWREMNTEAFF
TGCGCCAGCAGCTTGGGTTGGAGGGAAATGAACACTGAAGCTTTCTTT
>TRBV6-1|TRBD2|TRBJ2-7|.
CASSEASGGRYEQYF
TGTGCCAGCAGTGAGGCTAGCGGGGGGAGGTACGAGCAGTACTTC
>TRBV6-1|.|TRBJ1-3|.
CASSEWPGVGNTIYF
TGTGCCAGCAGTGAATGGCCAGGGGTTGGAAACACCATATATTTT
>TRBV10-3|TRBD1|TRBJ1-1|.
CAISDRGQGTAFF
TGTGCCATCAGTGACAGGGGACAGGGGACGGCTTTCTTT
>TRBV7-2|.|TRBJ2-7|.
CASSRAGQGGYEQYF
TGTGCCAGCAGCCGGGCCGGGCAGGGGGGCTACGAGCAGTACTTC
>TRBV6-1|.|TRBJ1-1|.
CASIEEDSGDTEAFF
TGTGCCAGCATAGAAGAGGACAGCGGGGACACTGAAGCTTTCTTT
>TRBV6-4|.|TRBJ1-1|.
CASPPGGENTEAFF
TGTGCCAGCCCACCGGGGGGGGAGAACACTGAAGCTTTCTTT
>TRBV19|.|TRBJ1-2|few
CASKRIWTDLSDGYTF
TGTGCCAGTAAGCGGATCTGGACAGACCTCTCCGATGGCTACACCTTC
>TRBV5-5|TRBD1|TRBJ1-2|.
CASSPSRTGNNYGYTF
TGTGCCAGCAGCCCGTCCCGGACAGGGAACAACTATGGCTACACCTTC
>TRBV5-1|TRBD1|TRBJ1-1|.
CASSRNDRGWTEAFF
TGCGCCAGCAGCCGAAATGACAGGGGTTGGACTGAAGCTTTCTTT
>TRBV7-2|.|TRBJ2-7|.
CASSLRGLGNEQYF
TGTGCCAGCAGCTTACGGGGTTTGGGCAACGAGCAGTACTTC
>TRBV7-7|.|TRBJ2-5|.
CASSPTGLETQYF
TGTGCTAGCAGCCCGACAGGTCTAGAGACCCAGTACTTC
>TRBV4-3|TRBD1|TRBJ2-7|.
CASSQGSTGTALSYEQYF
TGCGCCAGCAGCCAAGGTTCAACCGGGACAGCCCTCTCCTACGAGCAGTACTTC
>TRBV11-2|.|TRBJ1-1|.
CASSWTENTEAFF
TGTGCCAGCAGCTGGACAGAGAACACTGAAGCTTTCTTT
>TRBV23-1|.|TRBJ2-5|.
CASSHEDSPPFYGQETQYF
TGCGCCAGCAGTCATGAGGACAGCCCGCCCTTCTATGGTCAAGAGACCCAGTACTTC
>TRBV19|.|TRBJ1-1|.
CASSTPGWADTEAFF
TGTGCCAGTAGTACCCCAGGGTGGGCGGATACTGAAGCTTTCTTT
>TRBV18|TRBD1|TRBJ1-2|.
CASSDTRAGTGLTGYTF
TGTGCCAGCTCAGACACTAGAGCCGGGACAGGGCTTACGGGCTACACCTTC
>TRBV19|.|TRBJ2-7|once
CASTNRASGEQYF
TGTGCCTCAACTAACAGGGCTTCTGGCGAGCAGTACTTC
>TRBV11-1|TRBD1|TRBJ2-1|.
CASSFGTGEEFF
TGTGCCAGCAGCTTCGGGACAGGGGAGGAGTTCTTC
>TRBV5-6|TRBD1|TRBJ2-5|.
CASSPDRAQETQYF
TGTGCCAGCAGCCCCGACAGGGCCCAAGAGACCCAGTACTTC
>TRBV4-3|.|TRBJ1-2|.
CASSQESGNLYGYTF
TGCGCCAGCAGCCAAGAGTCCGGGAATCTCTATGGCTACACCTTC
>TRBV6-7|TRBD2|TRBJ2-2|.
CATKFPPSTSGYTGELFF
TGTGCCACCAAATTCCCTCCCTCGACTAGCGGGTACACCGGGGAGCTGTTTTTT
>TRBV7-2|TRBD1|TRBJ2-7|.
CASSLATTGSSYEQYF
TGTGCCAGCAGCTTAGCTACGACAGGGAGCTCCTACGAGCAGTACTTC
>TRBV7-2|.|TRBJ2-7|.
CASSLDLTYEQYF
TGTGCCAGCAGCTTAGATCTTACCTACGAGCAGTACTTC
>TRBV27|TRBD2|TRBJ2-1|.
CASTDVAGISYNEQFF
TGTGCCAGCACCGATGTAGCGGGGATCTCCTACAATGAGCAGTTCTTC
>TRBV7-2|.|TRBJ2-2|once
CASSLGRTGELFF
TGTGCCAGCAGCTTAGGTCGCACCGGGGAGCTGTTTTTT
>TRBV11-2|TRBD2|TRBJ2-7|.
CASSLEPGLAGGRSYEQYF
TGTGCCAGCAGCTTAGAACCGGGACTAGCGGGGGGCCGTTCCTACGAGCAGTACTTC
>TRBV4-2|TRBD2|TRBJ2-5|.
CASSQRSGGAAETQYF
TGTGCCAGCAGCCAACGTAGCGGGGGGGCTGCAGAGACCCAGTACTTC
>TRBV19|.|TRBJ2-7|.
CASSISHSLGEQYF
TGTGCCAGTAGTATATCCCACTCCCTCGGCGAGCAGTACTTC
>TRBV4-1|.|TRBJ1-2|.
CASSQTALGLYGYTF
TGCGCCAGCAGCCAGACCGCCTTGGGCCTCTATGGCTACACCTTC
>TRBV29-1|.|TRBJ2-5|.
CSVGRTGRRGETQYF
TGCAGCGTTGGCAGGACAGGACGGCGGGGAGAGACCCAGTACTTC
>TRBV7-9|.|TRBJ2-7|.
CASSAGAGWIF
TGTGCCAGCAGCGCCGGGGCGGGGTGGATCTTC
>TRBV29-1|.|TRBJ1-2|.
CSGFLGSHGYTF
TGCAGCGGGTTCCTAGGGAGCCATGGCTACACCTTC
>TRBV4-1|TRBD1|TRBJ2-3|.
CASSQYRTGLSTDTQYF
TGCGCCAGCAGCCAATACCGGACAGGGCTAAGCACAGATACGCAGTATTTT
>TRBV6-4|TRBD2|TRBJ2-5|.
CASRTSGGLETQYF
TGTGCCAGCCGGACTAGCGGGGGGTTAGAGACCCAGTACTTC
>TRBV4-1|.|TRBJ1-1|.
CASSQAVGAFVGTEAFF
TGCGCCAGCAGCCAAGCCGTAGGGGCATTCGTAGGGACTGAAGCTTTCTTT
>TRBV18|TRBD2|TRBJ2-5|once
CASAGEETQYF
TGTGCCAGCGCGGGGGAAGAGACCCAGTACTTC
>TRBV18|.|TRBJ2-3|.
CASSPNLAGTDTQYF
TGTGCCAGCTCACCAAATTTGGCAGGGACAGATACGCAGTATTTT
>TRBV10-1|TRBD2|TRBJ2-5|.
CASSESRGAGGREETQYF
TGCGCCAGCAGTGAGTCGAGGGGAGCGGGGGGGCGAGAAGAGACCCAGTACTTC
>TRBV28|.|TRBJ1-4|.
CASMPDATNEKLFF
TGTGCCAGCATGCCAGATGCAACTAATGAAAAACTGTTTTTT
>TRBV27|.|TRBJ1-1|.
CASFRGLEAFF
TGTGCCAGCTTCCGAGGGTTGGAAGCTTTCTTT
>TRBV7-3|TRBD1|TRBJ2-5|few
CAVLQGKGETQYF
TGTGCCGTATTACAGGGGAAGGGAGAGACCCAGTACTTC
>TRBV11-1|.|TRBJ1-3|.
CASSLYAGNTIYF
TGTGCCAGCAGCTTATACGCGGGGAACACCATATATTTT
>TRBV2|.|TRBJ2-3|.
CAGGLGGLDTQYF
TGTGCCGGAGGACTAGGGGGACTAGATACGCAGTATTTT
>TRBV7-9|TRBD1|TRBJ2-3|.
CASRRSGTGSTDTQYF
TGTGCCAGCAGACGAAGTGGGACAGGGAGCACAGATACGCAGTATTTT
>TRBV5-6|TRBD1|TRBJ2-3|.
CASSREGQGTNTQYF
TGTGCCAGCAGCCGAGAGGGACAGGGAACTAATACGCAGTATTTT
>TRBV7-9|.|TRBJ1-5|.
CASSPEGGYQPQHF
TGTGCCAGCAGTCCTGAGGGCGGGTATCAGCCCCAGCATTTT
>TRBV2|TRBD2|TRBJ2-7|.
CASSARAGGEQYF
TGTGCCAGCAGTGCCCGGGCGGGAGGCGAGCAGTACTTC
>TRBV20-1|.|TRBJ2-3|once
CSGGITDTQYF
TGCAGTGGAGGAATCACAGATACGCAGTATTTT
>TRBV10-3|TRBD1|TRBJ1-2|.
CAISPTPGTVGVGYTF
TGTGCCATCAGCCCTACCCCCGGGACAGTGGGTGTGGGCTACACCTTC
>TRBV7-9|.|TRBJ2-5|.
CASSAPRSAKETQYF
TGTGCCAGCAGCGCCCCTAGGAGCGCCAAAGAGACCCAGTACTTC
>TRBV15|.|TRBJ1-3|.
CATSRDLGSRNTIYF
TGTGCCACCAGCAGAGATTTAGGGAGCAGAAACACCATATATTTT
>TRBV7-3|.|TRBJ2-4|.
CASSEMGDSGIQYF
TGTGCCAGCAGTGAGATGGGGGATAGCGGCATTCAGTACTTC